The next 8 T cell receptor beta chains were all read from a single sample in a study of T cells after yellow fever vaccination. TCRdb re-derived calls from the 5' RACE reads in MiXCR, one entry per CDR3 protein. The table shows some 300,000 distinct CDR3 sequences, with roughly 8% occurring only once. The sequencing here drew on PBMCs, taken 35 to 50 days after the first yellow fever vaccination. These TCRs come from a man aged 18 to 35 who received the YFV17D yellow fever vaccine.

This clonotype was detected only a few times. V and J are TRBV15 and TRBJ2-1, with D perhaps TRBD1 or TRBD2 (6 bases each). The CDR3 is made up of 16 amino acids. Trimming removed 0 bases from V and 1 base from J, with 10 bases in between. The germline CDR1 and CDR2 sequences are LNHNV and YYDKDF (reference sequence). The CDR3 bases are TGTGCCACCAGCAGAGACGGGGGACAATCCTACAATGAGCAGTTCTTC. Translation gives CATSRDGGQSYNEQFF. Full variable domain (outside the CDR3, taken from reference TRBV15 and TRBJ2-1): DAMVIQNPRYQVTQFGKPVTLSCSQTLNHNVMYWYQQKSSQAPKLLFHYYDKDFNNEADTPDNFQSRRPNTSFCFLDIRSPGLGDTAMYLCATSRDGGQSYNEQFFGPGTRLTVL.

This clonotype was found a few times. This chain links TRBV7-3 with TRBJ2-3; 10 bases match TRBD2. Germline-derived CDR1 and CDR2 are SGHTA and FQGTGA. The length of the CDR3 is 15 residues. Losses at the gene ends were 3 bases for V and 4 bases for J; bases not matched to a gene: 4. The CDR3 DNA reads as TGTGCCAGCAGCTTGGGGACTAGCGCCGCAGATACGCAGTATTTT. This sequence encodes CASSLGTSAADTQYF.

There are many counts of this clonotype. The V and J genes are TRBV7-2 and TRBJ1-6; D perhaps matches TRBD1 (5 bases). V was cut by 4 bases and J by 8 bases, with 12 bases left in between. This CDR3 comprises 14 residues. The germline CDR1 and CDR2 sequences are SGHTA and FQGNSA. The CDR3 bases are TGTGCCAGCAGCTGGCAGGGCGCGTATTCACCCCTCCACTTT. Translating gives CASSWQGAYSPLHF.

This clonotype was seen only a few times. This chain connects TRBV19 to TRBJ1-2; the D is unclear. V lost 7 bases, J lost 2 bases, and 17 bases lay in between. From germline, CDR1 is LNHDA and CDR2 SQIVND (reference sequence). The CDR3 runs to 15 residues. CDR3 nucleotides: TGTGCCAGTACGGTTTCAGCGGGAAACAACTATGGCTACACCTTC. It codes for CASTVSAGNNYGYTF.

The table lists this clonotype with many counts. Here the CDR3 DNA reads TGCAGCGTTGAAGCGGTCAAGCGGGGGTACAATGAGCAGTTCTTC. Its translation: CSVEAVKRGYNEQFF. V and J are TRBV29-1 and TRBJ2-1, with 8 positions matching TRBD2. This CDR3 region has 15 residues. Germline lookup yields CDR1 SQVTM and CDR2 ANQGSEA. With 1 base clipped from V and 4 bases from J, the junction kept 6 bases outside the gene matches.

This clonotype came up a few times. The CDR3 sequence is CASSFTSATSDGYTF. The CDR3 DNA reads as TGCGCCAGCAGCTTTACTTCGGCGACAAGTGATGGCTACACCTTC. V gene TRBV5-1 combines with J gene TRBJ1-2; D ambiguous. The germline V and J ends were trimmed by 2 bases and 6 bases, with 17 bases remaining between them. This CDR3 has 15 amino acids. Germline V lookup: CDR1 SGHRS, CDR2 YFSETQ.

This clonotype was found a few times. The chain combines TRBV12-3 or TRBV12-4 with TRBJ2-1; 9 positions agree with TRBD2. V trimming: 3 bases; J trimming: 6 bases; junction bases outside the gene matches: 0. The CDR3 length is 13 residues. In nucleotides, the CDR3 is TGTGCCAGCAGTTTTAGCGGGAGCAATGAGCAGTTCTTC. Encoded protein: CASSFSGSNEQFF.

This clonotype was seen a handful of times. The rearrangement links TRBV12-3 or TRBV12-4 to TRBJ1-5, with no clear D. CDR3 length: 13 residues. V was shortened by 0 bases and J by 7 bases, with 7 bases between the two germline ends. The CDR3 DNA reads TGTGCCAGCAGTTTAGCCGGCAGGCAGCCCCAGCATTTT. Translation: CASSLAGRQPQHF.